One sample yielded the 14 T cell receptor beta chains listed below, sequenced in a study of blood T cells in healthy people across ages. A sample-barcoded 5' primer and a J-beta primer mix were used in a second PCR of roughly 6 to 11 cycles. TCRdb reprocessed the 5' RACE reads with MiXCR, giving one entry per CDR3 protein. This table holds 1.5 million to 2 million distinct CDR3 sequences, approximately 28% found once. The material sequenced was blood. The source of these receptors is a woman younger than 45 in good health.

This clonotype has at least ten counts. The gene calls are TRBV4-1 and TRBJ2-7, with 9 nucleotides matching TRBD1. The CDR3 runs 17 residues. V was clipped by 4 bases and J by 7 bases; unmatched bases: 17. The germline CDR1 and CDR2 sequences are MGHRA and YSYEKL. The CDR3 region has the DNA TGCGCCAGCAGCCCAAGAATCCAGGACAGGGGATGGTGGGAGCAGTACTTC. It translates to CASSPRIQDRGWWEQYF.

The chain combines TRBV15 with TRBJ1-2, with TRBD1 as a possible D gene (6 bases). Germline V lookup: CDR1 LNHNV, CDR2 YYDKDF (reference sequence). This CDR3 contains 18 residues. With 0 bases removed from V and 1 base from J, the gap between germline ends came to 18 bases. The CDR3 region has the DNA TGTGCCACCAGCAGAGAGGGTACAGGGAGTCTTTTTAACTATGGCTACACCTTC. It encodes CATSREGTGSLFNYGYTF.

The table lists this clonotype with a few counts. The chain has TRBV20-1 and TRBJ1-5; D is unresolved. Per germline, CDR1 DFQATT and CDR2 SNEGSKA (reference sequence). Deletions cut 6 bases from V and 4 bases from J, with 10 bases between. The CDR3 is made up of 12 amino acids. CDR3 sequence: CSARTSNQPQHF. In DNA, the CDR3 is TGCAGTGCACGGACTAGTAATCAGCCCCAGCATTTT.

This clonotype was seen only a few times. The chain has TRBV6-1 and TRBJ2-1; no reliable D call. The CDR3 has 16 amino acids. The germline V gene encodes CDR1 MNHNS and CDR2 SASEGT. V lost 3 bases to trimming and J lost 4 bases, with 16 bases between them. CDR3 DNA sequence: TGTGCCAGCAGTGAGACCGCGGTCCTTACTTACAATGAGCAGTTCTTC. This sequence encodes CASSETAVLTYNEQFF.

There are a few counts of this clonotype. The chain has TRBV6-1 and TRBJ1-5; D not certain. The CDR3 is made up of 13 amino acids. Trimming removed 0 bases at V and 3 bases at J, with 3 bases between. Germline values: CDR1 MNHNS, CDR2 SASEGT. This chain's CDR3 is CASSEAYNQPQHF. The CDR3 DNA reads as TGTGCCAGCAGTGAAGCGTACAATCAGCCCCAGCATTTT.

Details on this clonotype: This may be a read error, as it is one base from a much larger clone. The chain joins TRBV12-3 or TRBV12-4 to TRBJ2-7, with D possibly being TRBD2 (7 bases). The J call is in doubt because the DNA end fits TRBJ2-5 better. The CDR3 extends over 16 amino acids. The CDR3 here is CASSPRGARIEETQYF. The CDR3 coding sequence is TGTGCCAGCAGTCCCCGGGGGGCGCGGATAGAGGAGACCCAGTACTTC.

The rearrangement joins TRBV30 to TRBJ2-1, with 11 bases lining up with TRBD2. CDR3 length: 13 residues. The V gene's germline CDR1 is GTSNPN and CDR2 SVGIG (reference sequence). V shed 7 bases, J shed 3 bases, and the junction held 2 bases outside the gene matches. The CDR3: CAFGTSGYNEQFF. In DNA, the CDR3 is TGTGCCTTCGGGACTAGCGGCTACAATGAGCAGTTCTTC. Full variable domain (outside the CDR3, taken from reference TRBV30 and TRBJ2-1): SQTIHQWPATLVQPVGSPLSLECTVEGTSNPNLYWYRQAAGRGLQLLFYSVGIGQISSEVPQNLSASRPQDRQFILSSKKLLLSDSGFYLCAFGTSGYNEQFFGPGTRLTVL.

This clonotype turned up a few times. J is TRBJ2-1 and V is TRBV20-1; 8 bases align to TRBD2. CDR3 size: 16 residues. J gave up 0 bases and V 0 bases, and 4 bases lay outside the gene matches. Germline CDR1 and CDR2: DFQATT and SNEGSKA (reference sequence). In DNA form, the CDR3 reads TGCAGTGCTAGAGATCGGGAGGGGATCTCCTACAATGAGCAGTTCTTC. As protein: CSARDREGISYNEQFF.

The V gene is TRBV12-3 or TRBV12-4, the J gene TRBJ2-7, with a possible D match to TRBD1 (5 bases). V was shortened by 7 bases and J by 9 bases, with 19 bases between the two germline ends. CDR3 length equals 13 residues. In nucleotides, the CDR3 is TGTGCCAGCAACCCAACCCAGGGAACCGGGCAGTACTTC. Translating gives CASNPTQGTGQYF.

Of note for this clonotype: A much larger clone sits a single nucleotide away, making a read error possible. V usage is TRBV12-3 or TRBV12-4 and J usage is TRBJ2-1; D possibly uses TRBD1 or TRBD2 (5 bases each). The CDR3 length is 14 residues. Trimming removed 8 bases at V and 6 bases at J, with 17 bases between. The CDR3 coding sequence is TGTGCCAGCTGCAATCCGGGGCCCTGCAATGAGCAGTTCTTC. Its protein is CASCNPGPCNEQFF.

The table lists this clonotype with a few counts. The CDR3 DNA reads TGCGCCAGCAAAATCGAACAGAACACTGAAGCTTTCTTT. It specifies CASKIEQNTEAFF. The rearrangement links TRBV5-1 to TRBJ1-1; D is undetermined. The germline CDR1 and CDR2 sequences are SGHRS and YFSETQ. V lost 6 bases, J lost 1 base, and 10 bases lay in between. The CDR3 is made up of 13 amino acids.

This clonotype was observed a few times. One end of the junction is discordant with germline, which a read error may explain. V gene TRBV29-1 combines with J gene TRBJ1-2, with D hard to call. Germline V lookup: CDR1 SQVTM, CDR2 ANQGSEA. This CDR3 spans 11 amino acids. The CDR3 region has the DNA TGCGGCGTTGAAGATCCCTATGGCTACACCTTC. Amino acid sequence: CGVEDPYGYTF. Variable domain in full (rest from reference TRBV29-1 and TRBJ1-2): SAVISQKPSRDICQRGTSLTIQCQVDSQVTMMFWYRQQPGQSLTLIATANQGSEATYESGFVIDKFPISRPNLTFSTLTVSNMSPEDSSIYLCGVEDPYGYTFGSGTRLTVV.

The rearrangement joins TRBV28 to TRBJ2-4; 10 nucleotides align to TRBD2. Germline V gene sequence: CDR1 MDHEN, CDR2 SYDVKM. This CDR3 spans 16 amino acids. With 4 bases clipped from V and 13 bases from J, the junction kept 16 bases outside the gene matches. This CDR3 is CASSSALAGGFNEQYF. The CDR3 nucleotides are TGTGCCAGCAGTTCCGCTTTAGCGGGGGGTTTCAATGAGCAGTACTTC.

The chain links TRBV28 to TRBJ2-3; 8 bases agree with TRBD1. The CDR3 has 16 residues. V lost 5 bases to trimming and J lost 1 base; unmatched junction nucleotides: 8. Germline assignment: CDR1 MDHEN and CDR2 SYDVKM. CDR3 bases: TGTGCCAGCAGTACCGACAGGGGTCGAGGCACAGATACGCAGTATTTT. Translation: CASSTDRGRGTDTQYF. Full variable domain (outside the CDR3, taken from reference TRBV28 and TRBJ2-3): DVKVTQSSRYLVKRTGEKVFLECVQDMDHENMFWYRQDPGLGLRLIYFSYDVKMKEKGDIPEGYSVSREKKERFSLILESASTNQTSMYLCASSTDRGRGTDTQYFGPGTRLTVL.